What follows is one T cell receptor beta chain and its context. V lost 2 bases to trimming and J lost 4 bases, with 14 bases between them. The CDR3 spans 15 residues. Germline V gene sequence: CDR1 MNHNS, CDR2 SASEGT. This specimen comes from a study of Ad26.COV2.S vaccination and SARS-CoV-2 variants. The treatment was: roughly 18 received Ad26.COV2.S at low or high dose, single or two shots; roughly 5 received placebo; per-sample allocation not given. At day 63 after the first vaccine or placebo injection, samples were drawn. Profiling relied on immunoSEQ multiplex PCR, and the TCRdb table lists in-frame clones only, not all of them. The table records about 350,000 clones, around 90% of them present only once.

The sequence was obtained from a person between 18 and 60 years old who received the Ad26.COV2.S COVID-19 vaccine or a placebo. The sequences come from peripheral blood, collected in a trial of Ad26.COV2.S vaccine versus placebo. The J gene is TRBJ2-5, the V gene TRBV6-1; D remains ambiguous. The CDR3 spells CASSELGDRVETQYF. CDR3 coding DNA: TGTGCCAGCAGTGAACTTGGGGATCGAGTAGAGACCCAGTACTTC.